Each of the 13 T cell receptor beta chains below was sequenced from the same sample in a study of tumor-infiltrating lymphocytes in localized non-small cell lung cancer. TCRdb keeps only in-frame clones here, not all; method: immunoSEQ multiplex PCR. The sample carries roughly 9,100 clones, about 81% recorded once. Sample: uninvolved lung tissue not adjacent to the tumor. These receptors were taken from a human donor with non-small cell lung cancer.

This sequence joins TRBV7-6 and TRBJ2-5, with D perhaps being TRBD1 or TRBD2 (5 bases each). The germline V gene encodes CDR1 SGHVS and CDR2 FNYEAQ. The CDR3 runs 16 residues. Trimming shortened V by 5 bases and J by 1 base, and 17 bases separated the two germline ends. CDR3 sequence reads: CASSGRDAPFQETQYF. The CDR3 bases are TGTGCCAGCAGCGGCCGGGACGCACCCTTCCAAGAGACCCAGTACTTC. The full variable domain, completed using reference TRBV7-6 and TRBJ2-5, is GAGVSQSPRYKVTKRGQDVALRCDPISGHVSLYWYRQALGQGPEFLTYFNYEAQQDKSGLPNDRFSAERPEGSISTLTIQRTEQRDSAMYRCASSGRDAPFQETQYFGPGTRLLVL.

This clone was seen only a few times. The chain has TRBV18 and TRBJ1-4; the D gene is possibly TRBD1 (6 bases). The germline V and J ends were trimmed by 5 bases and 6 bases, with 13 bases remaining between them. The CDR3 consists of 14 residues. Germline V gene sequence: CDR1 KGHSH, CDR2 LQKENI. In DNA form, the CDR3 reads TGTGCCAGCTCATCAGGACAGTCTTATGAAAAACTGTTTTTT. Amino acid sequence: CASSSGQSYEKLFF. Looking up the rest from reference TRBV18 and TRBJ1-4 gives the full variable domain: NAGVMQNPRHLVRRRGQEARLRCSPMKGHSHVYWYRQLPEEGLKFMVYLQKENIIDESGMPKERFSAEFPKEGPSILRIQQVVRGDSAAYFCASSSGQSYEKLFFGSGTQLSVL.

This clone appeared a single time. The V and J genes are TRBV6-6 and TRBJ2-3; maybe TRBD1 (7 bases). Looked up from germline, CDR1 is MNHNY and CDR2 is SVGAGI (reference sequence). Trimming shortened V by 5 bases and J by 1 base, and 16 bases separated the two germline ends. CDR3 length equals 16 residues. As DNA, the CDR3 is TGTGCCAGCAGTCGGATACAGGGGACTCGCACAGATACGCAGTATTTT. The encoded protein is CASSRIQGTRTDTQYF.

The genes are TRBV19 and TRBJ2-2; unclear D gene. CDR3 size: 17 residues. V gave up 5 bases and J gave up 1 base, with 17 bases separating them. The germline gives CDR1 LNHDA, CDR2 SQIVND (reference sequence). The CDR3: CASSVRRGPVNTGELFF. Written as DNA, the CDR3 is TGTGCCAGTAGTGTTCGCCGTGGGCCGGTGAACACCGGGGAGCTGTTTTTT.

The rearrangement links TRBV18 to TRBJ1-1, with 7 bases matching TRBD1. V gave up 3 bases and J gave up 11 bases; unmatched junction bases: 12. The CDR3 has 14 amino acids. Germline V gives CDR1 KGHSH, CDR2 LQKENI. CDR3 protein: CASSPSDPRQGAFF. For the CDR3, the DNA is TGTGCCAGCTCACCCTCCGACCCTAGACAGGGTGCTTTCTTT.

The rearrangement links TRBV2 to TRBJ1-2; D gene unclear. This CDR3 is built from 13 residues. Trimming took 5 bases from V and 0 from J, leaving 7 bases between them. Germline V lookup: CDR1 SNHLY, CDR2 FYNNEI. This chain's CDR3 is CASSLDANYGYTF. The CDR3, as DNA: TGTGCCAGCAGTCTAGACGCTAACTATGGCTACACCTTC.

V is TRBV6-6 and J is TRBJ2-3; D may be TRBD2 (6 bases). This CDR3 region has 13 residues. Germline V CDR1 and CDR2: MNHNY, SVGAGI (reference sequence). Trimming took 6 bases from V and 4 from J, leaving 11 bases between them. CDR3 in amino acids: CASSPGEPDTQYF. Written as DNA, the CDR3 is TGTGCCAGCAGCCCGGGGGAGCCAGATACGCAGTATTTT.

This chain joins TRBV19 and TRBJ2-1; unclear D gene. Germline CDR1 and CDR2: LNHDA and SQIVND (reference sequence). Trimming left V 3 bases short and J 1 base short, with 10 bases between. This CDR3 has 15 amino acids. The DNA of the CDR3 is TGTGCCAGTAGTATGGATCCTATTTCCTACAATGAGCAGTTCTTC. Translating gives CASSMDPISYNEQFF.

This chain connects TRBV4-1 to TRBJ1-3; D call uncertain. Germline V gene lookup returns CDR1 MGHRA and CDR2 YSYEKL. The CDR3 is 15 amino acids. Trimming removed 2 bases at V and 2 bases at J, with 10 bases between. The CDR3 loop reads CASSQLEGTGNTIYF. The CDR3, as DNA: TGCGCCAGCAGCCAATTAGAGGGAACTGGAAACACCATATATTTT.

This chain links TRBV10-2 with TRBJ1-1; 9 bases line up with TRBD1. After removal of 5 bases from V and 4 bases from J, the junction contained 8 bases not matched to a gene. The CDR3 length is 15 residues. Germline V gene data show CDR1 as WSHSY and CDR2 as SAAADI. This CDR3 reads CASSFPGQGITEAFF. The CDR3 DNA sequence: TGCGCCAGCAGTTTCCCGGGACAGGGCATCACTGAAGCTTTCTTT.

The chain links TRBV2 to TRBJ1-5, with D possibly TRBD1 on 6 matching bases. Germline CDR1 SNHLY, CDR2 FYNNEI. The CDR3 is 14 residues long. The V gene lost 4 bases and the J gene lost 7 bases, with 14 bases spanning the gap. CDR3 bases: TGTGCCAGCAGTGGGGAAGGGGGGAGCCAGCCCCAGCATTTT. The encoded protein is CASSGEGGSQPQHF. Together with reference TRBV2 and TRBJ1-5, the CDR3 gives the full variable domain: EPEVTQTPSHQVTQMGQEVILRCVPISNHLYFYWYRQILGQKVEFLVSFYNNEISEKSEIFDDQFSVERPDGSNFTLKIRSTKLEDSAMYFCASSGEGGSQPQHFGDGTRLSIL.

V usage is TRBV18 and J usage is TRBJ2-1, with 7 nucleotides matching TRBD1. Germline values: CDR1 KGHSH, CDR2 LQKENI. The trim removed 6 bases at V and 3 bases at J, leaving 5 bases unmatched. The CDR3 length is 14 residues. In DNA, the CDR3 is TGTGCCAGCTCCACGACAGGGTTCTACAATGAGCAGTTCTTC. Protein: CASSTTGFYNEQFF.

V usage is TRBV6-6 and J usage is TRBJ1-1; D is unresolved. The V gene lost 3 bases and the J gene lost 7 bases, with 6 bases spanning the gap. Germline V gene data show CDR1 as MNHNY and CDR2 as SVGAGI (reference sequence). The CDR3 totals 11 residues. CDR3 in amino acids: CASSYSLEAFF. The CDR3 DNA sequence: TGTGCCAGCAGTTATTCCCTTGAAGCTTTCTTT.